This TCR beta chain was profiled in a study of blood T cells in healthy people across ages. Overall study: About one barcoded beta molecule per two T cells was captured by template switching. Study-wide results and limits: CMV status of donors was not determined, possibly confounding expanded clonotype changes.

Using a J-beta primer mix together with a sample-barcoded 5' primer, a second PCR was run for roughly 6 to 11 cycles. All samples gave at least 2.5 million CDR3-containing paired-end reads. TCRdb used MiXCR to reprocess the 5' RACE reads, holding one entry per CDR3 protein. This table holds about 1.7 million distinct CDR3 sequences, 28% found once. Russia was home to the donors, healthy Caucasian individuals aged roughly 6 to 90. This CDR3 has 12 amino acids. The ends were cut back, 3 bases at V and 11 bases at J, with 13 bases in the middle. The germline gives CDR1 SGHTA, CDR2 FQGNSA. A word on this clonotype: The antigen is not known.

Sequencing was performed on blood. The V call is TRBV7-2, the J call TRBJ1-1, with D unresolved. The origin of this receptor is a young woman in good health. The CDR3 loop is CASSLSRLPAFF. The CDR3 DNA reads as TGTGCCAGCAGCTTGTCTAGGCTCCCTGCTTTCTTT.